Following are 24 T cell receptor beta chains from one sample sequenced in a study of CD8 T cells in ankylosing spondylitis. A single record per CDR3 protein comes from TCRdb applying MiXCR to the 5' RACE reads. The table lists roughly 130,000 distinct CDR3 sequences, 7% to 9% of them singletons. Specimen: synovial fluid, either unsorted or a sorted T cell fraction (not recorded which). The receptors shown here come from a male donor with ankylosing spondylitis.

This clonotype was seen more than once but under ten times. The V call is TRBV7-2, the J call TRBJ1-5; no clear D. CDR3 length equals 13 residues. V was shortened by 5 bases and J by 9 bases, with 14 bases between the two germline ends. Germline V gene sequence: CDR1 SGHTA, CDR2 FQGNSA. CDR3 DNA sequence: TGTGCCAGCAGCATAAATAGGGTGGCGCCCCAGCATTTT. Protein: CASSINRVAPQHF.

This CDR3 is CAISSGLPQPQHF. The CDR3 region has the DNA TGTGCCATCAGCTCCGGCCTCCCTCAGCCCCAGCATTTT. V usage is TRBV10-3 and J usage is TRBJ1-5, with D hard to call. Looked up from germline, CDR1 is ENHRY and CDR2 is SYGVKD. The ends were cut back, 6 bases at V and 6 bases at J, with 12 bases in the middle. The CDR3 covers 13 residues.

This clonotype occurred many times. The J gene is TRBJ2-1, the V gene TRBV6-2 or TRBV6-3, with 13 bases identical to TRBD2. The CDR3 length is 17 residues. Trimming cost V 0 bases and J 2 bases; bases outside gene matches: 1. CDR1 and CDR2 (germline): MNHEY, SVGEGT. The CDR3 region has the DNA TGTGCCAGCAGTTACTCCGGGACTAGCGGGACCTACAATGAGCAGTTCTTC. This gives the protein CASSYSGTSGTYNEQFF.

The chain joins TRBV20-1 to TRBJ1-1, with D unclear. CDR3 length: 13 amino acids. Per germline, CDR1 DFQATT and CDR2 SNEGSKA (reference sequence). V lost 2 bases and J lost 1, with 8 bases in between. CDR3 sequence: CSARLPANTEAFF. Written as DNA, the CDR3 is TGCAGTGCTAGACTCCCGGCGAACACTGAAGCTTTCTTT.

This clonotype appeared many times. The V and J genes are TRBV5-1 and TRBJ2-2; D gene unclear. CDR3 size: 12 residues. The germline V and J ends were trimmed by 2 bases and 7 bases, with 6 bases remaining between them. CDR1 and CDR2 from the germline V gene are SGHRS and YFSETQ. The CDR3 region is CASSFGLGELFF. The CDR3 DNA is TGCGCCAGCAGCTTCGGGCTCGGGGAGCTGTTTTTT. The entire variable domain, with the rest obtained from reference TRBV5-1 and TRBJ2-2, is as follows: KAGVTQTPRYLIKTRGQQVTLSCSPISGHRSVSWYQQTPGQGLQFLFEYFSETQRNKGNFPGRFSGRQFSNSRSEMNVSTLELGDSALYLCASSFGLGELFFGEGSRLTVL.

The CDR3 DNA reads as TGCGCCAGCAGCCCCCATCCGAGGACTATCACTTACGAGCAGTACTTC. As protein: CASSPHPRTITYEQYF. This chain joins TRBV4-1 and TRBJ2-7, with D possibly being TRBD2 (6 bases). CDR1 and CDR2 from the germline V gene are MGHRA and YSYEKL. V was cut by 4 bases and J by 4 bases, with 20 bases left in between. The CDR3 is 16 amino acids.

The chain links TRBV4-3 to TRBJ1-1; 10 positions match TRBD1. Germline V gene sequence: CDR1 LGHNA, CDR2 YSLEER. The CDR3 sequence is 14 residues long. V shed 6 bases and J 4 bases; nucleotides not matched to a gene: 5. DNA for the CDR3: TGCGCCAGCAGGTACCGGGACAGGGGCACTGAAGCTTTCTTT. It specifies CASRYRDRGTEAFF.

V gene TRBV4-1 combines with J gene TRBJ2-3; no firm D call. Germline CDR1 reads MGHRA; CDR2 reads YSYEKL. Trimming pared 0 bases from V and 7 bases from J, leaving 8 bases between. CDR3 size: 13 residues. CDR3 bases: TGCGCCAGCAGCCAAGAACTCAAACATACGCAGTATTTT. As protein: CASSQELKHTQYF.

The J gene is TRBJ2-5, the V gene TRBV19, with D hard to call. The germline V gene has CDR1 LNHDA and CDR2 SQIVND (reference sequence). This CDR3 is built from 14 residues. V was cut by 3 bases and J by 1 base, with 9 bases left in between. The CDR3 protein is CASSIGQIQETQYF. DNA of the CDR3: TGTGCCAGTAGTATCGGGCAGATCCAAGAGACCCAGTACTTC.

This clonotype showed up just a few times. The CDR3 nucleotides are TGTGCCAGCAGCTTACAGCCGGAACGGGAAAAACTGTTTTTT. Protein sequence: CASSLQPEREKLFF. The chain employs TRBV5-6 and TRBJ1-4; D remains unclear. The CDR3 extends over 14 amino acids. Trimming took 2 bases from V and 8 from J, leaving 13 bases between them. From germline, CDR1 is SGHDT and CDR2 YYEEEE. The complete variable domain, with remaining parts taken from reference TRBV5-6 and TRBJ1-4, reads DAGVTQSPTHLIKTRGQQVTLRCSPKSGHDTVSWYQQALGQGPQFIFQYYEEEERQRGNFPDRFSGHQFPNYSSELNVNALLLGDSALYLCASSLQPEREKLFFGSGTQLSVL.

This chain connects TRBV20-1 to TRBJ1-2, with 10 bases matching TRBD1. Germline loops: CDR1 DFQATT, CDR2 SNEGSKA (reference sequence). The CDR3 is 13 amino acids. V lost 3 bases and J lost 6; bases outside the gene matches: 4. The CDR3 bases are TGCAGTGCTAGGGCTGGGACAGGGGATGGCTACACCTTC. Amino acids: CSARAGTGDGYTF.

The rearrangement joins TRBV2 to TRBJ2-7, with D perhaps TRBD1 (5 bases). This CDR3 contains 14 residues. CDR1 is SNHLY and CDR2 is FYNNEI in the germline V gene. The germline V and J ends were trimmed by 6 bases and 4 bases, with 16 bases remaining between them. The CDR3 DNA follows: TGTGCCAGCAGCCCCAGGGTAACCAAATACGAGCAGTACTTC. Amino acid sequence: CASSPRVTKYEQYF.

The chain couples TRBV6-5 to TRBJ1-6, with 7 bases matching TRBD1. Per germline, CDR1 MNHEY and CDR2 SVGAGI. With 5 bases clipped from V and 8 bases from J, the junction kept 6 bases outside the gene matches. This CDR3 contains 14 residues. The CDR3 loop reads CASSLQGIHSPLHF. CDR3 nucleotides: TGTGCCAGCAGTCTACAGGGGATTCATTCACCCCTCCACTTT.

This chain connects TRBV20-1 to TRBJ2-2; 9 positions agree with TRBD1. The V gene's germline CDR1 is DFQATT and CDR2 SNEGSKA (reference sequence). CDR3 length equals 16 residues. With V trimmed by 0 bases and J by 4 bases, 6 bases remained unmatched. CDR3 protein: CSARDPSTGGTGELFF. As DNA, the CDR3 is TGCAGTGCTAGAGACCCCTCGACAGGGGGCACCGGGGAGCTGTTTTTT.

This clonotype was recorded many times. The chain is built from TRBV7-2 and TRBJ2-2, with TRBD1 identical over 7 bases. The CDR3 has 17 residues. Germline assignment: CDR1 SGHTA and CDR2 FQGNSA. J was trimmed by 3 bases and V by 2 bases; bases with no gene match: 9. The CDR3, as DNA: TGTGCCAGCAGCTTAAAGTCGGGACAGACCTACACCGGGGAGCTGTTTTTT. It translates to CASSLKSGQTYTGELFF. The variable domain in full, with the rest retrieved from reference TRBV7-2 and TRBJ2-2, is GAGVSQSPSNKVTEKGKDVELRCDPISGHTALYWYRQSLGQGLEFLIYFQGNSAPDKSGLPSDRFSAERTGGSVSTLTIQRTQQEDSAVYLCASSLKSGQTYTGELFFGEGSRLTVL.

The chain joins TRBV28 to TRBJ2-7; D unresolved. Germline values: CDR1 MDHEN, CDR2 SYDVKM. The CDR3 loop spans 15 amino acids. V lost 6 bases to trimming and J lost 8 bases, with 23 bases between them. CDR3 loop: CASSYIATDVAQQYF. CDR3 DNA sequence: TGTGCCAGCAGCTACATTGCGACGGACGTGGCTCAGCAGTACTTC.

In this sample, this clonotype turned up many times. The chain has TRBV12-3 or TRBV12-4 and TRBJ1-5; D gene ambiguous. This CDR3 comprises 13 residues. V shed 3 bases and J shed 9 bases, with 12 bases lying between them. CDR3 loop: CASSFGHEAPQHF. CDR3 nucleotides: TGTGCCAGCAGTTTCGGCCATGAGGCGCCCCAGCATTTT.

This sequence joins TRBV20-1 and TRBJ1-4; 9 bases map to TRBD1. CDR1 and CDR2 (germline): DFQATT, SNEGSKA (reference sequence). The J segment lost 8 bases and the V segment lost 4 bases, leaving 5 bases of the junction unmatched. This CDR3 has 13 residues. The DNA for the CDR3 is TGCAGTGCTACAGACAGGGGGTGGGAAAAACTGTTTTTT. It encodes CSATDRGWEKLFF.

The chain couples TRBV15 to TRBJ2-3; D remains unclear. The V and J ends lost 5 bases and 6 bases respectively, with 24 bases between them. The CDR3 has 17 residues. Germline V gene sequence: CDR1 LNHNV, CDR2 YYDKDF (reference sequence). For the CDR3, the DNA is TGTGCCACCAGCGGTTTCAGACAAGGGAAGGTGAGGGATACGCAGTATTTT. This codes for CATSGFRQGKVRDTQYF.

This clonotype showed up just a few times. V and J are TRBV30 and TRBJ1-5; D gene unclear. The V gene's germline CDR1 is GTSNPN and CDR2 SVGIG (reference sequence). V lost 3 bases, J lost 1 base, and 16 bases lay in between. This CDR3 spans 16 amino acids. This CDR3 is CAWSLMADASNQPQHF. In DNA, the CDR3 is TGTGCCTGGAGCCTAATGGCCGACGCCAGCAATCAGCCCCAGCATTTT.

The CDR3, as DNA: TGTGCCAGCAGCTTTGGCAGGGGGCCCACCCAAGAGACCCAGTACTTC. Translated: CASSFGRGPTQETQYF. The V call is TRBV7-2, the J call TRBJ2-5; 8 nucleotides match TRBD1. The CDR3 is 16 amino acids. Germline V CDR1 and CDR2: SGHTA, FQGNSA. The V gene end was trimmed by 3 bases and the J gene end by 1 base; junction bases not matched to a gene: 7.

This clonotype was recorded at least ten times. This rearrangement joins TRBV6-5 to TRBJ2-1; TRBD2 aligns across 9 bases. CDR1 is MNHEY, CDR2 SVGAGI, per germline. The CDR3 is 15 residues long. Losses at the gene ends were 2 bases for V and 6 bases for J; bases not matched to a gene: 5. The DNA for the CDR3 is TGTGCCAGCAGTTACCGTAGCGGGAGTGGCAATGAGCAGTTCTTC. Amino acid sequence: CASSYRSGSGNEQFF.

This clonotype has a handful of counts. The V gene is TRBV19, the J gene TRBJ1-1, with D hard to call. V dropped 2 bases and J dropped 7 bases, with 11 bases sitting between them. The CDR3 totals 13 residues. Germline CDR1 and CDR2: LNHDA and SQIVND (reference sequence). The CDR3 loop is CASSINRRIEAFF. CDR3 DNA sequence: TGTGCCAGTAGTATAAATCGAAGAATTGAAGCTTTCTTT.

At least ten counts were recorded for this clonotype. The V gene is TRBV2, the J gene TRBJ2-3, with D unresolved. Germline V CDR1 and CDR2: SNHLY, FYNNEI. CDR3 length: 12 residues. Trimming shortened V by 6 bases and J by 2 bases, and 6 bases separated the two germline ends. The CDR3 DNA sequence: TGTGCCAGCAGAGCGTACACAGATACGCAGTATTTT. Protein: CASRAYTDTQYF.